The 9 T cell receptor beta chains below all came from one sample that was sequenced in a study of shared clonotypes between healthy human individuals. TCRdb keeps only in-frame clones here, not all; method: immunoSEQ multiplex PCR. The top ten hold approximately 12% of the sample, which has fewer than 600,000 clones, approximately 71% seen once. Source material: PBMCs. The source is a woman aged 40 to 49 in good health. Some clones in this sample may be carry-over from other donors' samples.

The chain has TRBV11-2 and TRBJ2-7; tentative D call: TRBD2 (5 bases). Looked up from germline, CDR1 is SGHAT and CDR2 is FQNNGV. The CDR3 is 15 residues long. Between the trimmed V and J ends, which lost 7 bases and 0 bases, there was a span of 16 bases. Here the CDR3 DNA reads TGTGCCAGCACCCCCGGCGGGTCCGGCTCCTACGAGCAGTACTTC. Amino acid sequence: CASTPGGSGSYEQYF.

The chain uses TRBV30 and TRBJ2-7, with D perhaps matching TRBD1 or TRBD2 (5 bases each). With the DNA end fitting TRBJ2-5 better, the J assignment may be wrong. The CDR3 is 16 residues long. Germline loops: CDR1 GTSNPN, CDR2 SVGIG (reference sequence). CDR3 nucleotides: TGTGCCTGGGCTCTTGATGGGGGAGCTATTGGAGAGACCCAGTACTTC. As protein: CAWALDGGAIGETQYF.

Turning to this clone: A far larger clone is one base from this, pointing to a likely read error. Other DNA sequences from this sample encode an identical CDR3 as well. The V call is TRBV5-6, the J call TRBJ1-5, with a weak D call TRBD1 (6 bases). CDR1 and CDR2 (germline): SGHDT, YYEEEE. The length of the CDR3 is 15 residues. CDR3 region: CASSLGGGSNQPQHF. CDR3 DNA sequence: TGTGCCAGCAGCTTGGGAGGGGGGAGCAACCAGCCCCAGCATTTT.

The gene calls are TRBV7-6 and TRBJ2-7, with D possibly matching TRBD1 (6 bases). The CDR3 covers 15 residues. Germline CDR1 reads SGHVS; CDR2 reads FNYEAQ. The V and J ends lost 2 bases and 0 bases respectively, with 11 bases between them. CDR3 coding DNA: TGTGCCAGCAGCTTATTACAGGGTGACTCCTACGAGCAGTACTTC. The encoded protein is CASSLLQGDSYEQYF. The full variable domain, rest sourced from reference TRBV7-6 and TRBJ2-7, is GAGVSQSPRYKVTKRGQDVALRCDPISGHVSLYWYRQALGQGPEFLTYFNYEAQQDKSGLPNDRFSAERPEGSISTLTIQRTEQRDSAMYRCASSLLQGDSYEQYFGPGTRLTVT.

The CDR3 loop reads CASGSRVEQFF. The CDR3 DNA follows: TGTGCCAGCGGGAGCCGGGTTGAGCAGTTCTTC. This chain joins TRBV7-3 and TRBJ2-1, with D possibly being TRBD2 (5 bases). The V gene lost 8 bases and the J gene lost 9 bases, with 11 bases spanning the gap. The germline V gene has CDR1 SGHTA and CDR2 FQGTGA. CDR3 size: 11 residues. The full variable domain, its missing parts supplied by reference TRBV7-3 and TRBJ2-1, is GAGVSQTPSNKVTEKGKYVELRCDPISGHTALYWYRQSLGQGPEFLIYFQGTGAADDSGLPNDRFFAVRPEGSVSTLKIQRTERGDSAVYLCASGSRVEQFFGPGTRLTVL.

The chain has TRBV9 and TRBJ2-2; perhaps TRBD2 as D (7 bases). V was shortened by 4 bases and J by 0 bases, with 16 bases between the two germline ends. The CDR3 runs to 17 residues. Per germline, CDR1 SGDLS and CDR2 YYNGEE. CDR3 nucleotide sequence: TGTGCCAGCAGCCACCCGTCGGGGGGCGCGAACACCGGGGAGCTGTTTTTT. It yields the protein CASSHPSGGANTGELFF. Complete variable domain (other parts from reference TRBV9 and TRBJ2-2): DSGVTQTPKHLITATGQRVTLRCSPRSGDLSVYWYQQSLDQGLQFLIQYYNGEERAKGNILERFSAQQFPDLHSELNLSSLELGDSALYFCASSHPSGGANTGELFFGEGSRLTVL.

The chain employs TRBV6-4 and TRBJ2-5, with D perhaps matching TRBD1 or TRBD2 (5 bases each). Between the trimmed V and J ends, which lost 7 bases and 4 bases, there was a span of 16 bases. Germline CDR1 MRHNA, CDR2 SNTAGT. This CDR3 region has 14 residues. The CDR3 is CASNQMGVRETQYF. DNA of the CDR3: TGTGCCAGCAATCAAATGGGGGTCCGAGAGACCCAGTACTTC.

Details on this clone: This is likely an artifact of a read error, given a far larger clone one base away. The genes are TRBV30 and TRBJ2-2; D might be TRBD1 (5 bases). CDR3 size: 14 residues. V was pared by 2 bases and J by 7 bases, with 14 bases between. Per germline, CDR1 GTSNPN and CDR2 SVGIG (reference sequence). CDR3 nucleotide sequence: TGTGCCTGGAGTCGGGCAGGGTTGTACGGGGAGCTGTTTTTT. Its translation: CAWSRAGLYGELFF.

The rearrangement links TRBV2 to TRBJ2-1; no clear D. The CDR3 covers 18 residues. Trimming left V 4 bases short and J 0 bases short, with 19 bases between. Germline V gene data show CDR1 as SNHLY and CDR2 as FYNNEI. DNA of the CDR3: TGTGCCAGCAGTGGGCTTACCGTATACTCCGGCTCCTACAATGAGCAGTTCTTC. It is translated as CASSGLTVYSGSYNEQFF. Together with reference TRBV2 and TRBJ2-1, the CDR3 gives the full variable domain: EPEVTQTPSHQVTQMGQEVILRCVPISNHLYFYWYRQILGQKVEFLVSFYNNEISEKSEIFDDQFSVERPDGSNFTLKIRSTKLEDSAMYFCASSGLTVYSGSYNEQFFGPGTRLTVL.